This is a list of T cell receptor beta chains from one sample in a study of CD8 T cells in ankylosing spondylitis. Each CDR3 protein gets one entry after TCRdb re-called the 5' RACE reads with MiXCR. In the table there are about 230,000 distinct CDR3 sequences, 7% to 10% of which are singletons. Sequenced: blood, either unsorted or a sorted T cell fraction (not recorded which). The origin of the receptors is a female donor with ankylosing spondylitis or in good health (not recorded which). CDR3s leave out the opening cysteine and the closing phenylalanine or tryptophan. Each record gives: CDR3 protein, J gene, V gene.

CDR3aa: VSSLGLVPYEQY
j_gene: TRBJ2-7
v_gene: TRBV7-2

CDR3aa: ASSLAISGRGYEQY
j_gene: TRBJ2-7
v_gene: TRBV7-2

CDR3aa: ASSFRRYEQY
j_gene: TRBJ2-7
v_gene: TRBV7-8

CDR3aa: ASSFARPYRGMNTEAF
j_gene: TRBJ1-1
v_gene: TRBV28

CDR3aa: SAGALGSGAYNEQF
j_gene: TRBJ2-1
v_gene: TRBV20-1

CDR3aa: ASSLTSLANTGELF
j_gene: TRBJ2-2
v_gene: TRBV12-3/TRBV12-4

CDR3aa: ASSQYTPQGEQY
j_gene: TRBJ2-7
v_gene: TRBV7-2

CDR3aa: ASSYVAGVLNEQF
j_gene: TRBJ2-1
v_gene: TRBV6-5

CDR3aa: ASTEGVNTEAF
j_gene: TRBJ1-1
v_gene: TRBV5-1

CDR3aa: ASSLGTSHGYEQY
j_gene: TRBJ2-7
v_gene: TRBV12-3/TRBV12-4

CDR3aa: SARRGRSWETQY
j_gene: TRBJ2-5
v_gene: TRBV20-1

CDR3aa: ASSPMDLRGFNEQF
j_gene: TRBJ2-1
v_gene: TRBV7-2

CDR3aa: ASSLGEGAWGLNTEAF
j_gene: TRBJ1-1
v_gene: TRBV11-1

CDR3aa: ASSLSGLGYNEQF
j_gene: TRBJ2-1
v_gene: TRBV11-2

CDR3aa: SARVGGGYT
j_gene: TRBJ1-2
v_gene: TRBV20-1

CDR3aa: SAGRPGGGSNEQF
j_gene: TRBJ2-1
v_gene: TRBV20-1

CDR3aa: ASSLISTDTQY
j_gene: TRBJ2-3
v_gene: TRBV14

CDR3aa: ASRDRGRWETQY
j_gene: TRBJ2-5
v_gene: TRBV28

CDR3aa: ASRDEGADTQY
j_gene: TRBJ2-3
v_gene: TRBV19

CDR3aa: ASSLGPGRTQPQH
j_gene: TRBJ1-5
v_gene: TRBV18

CDR3aa: ASSSGTGGFYEQY
j_gene: TRBJ2-7
v_gene: TRBV5-1

CDR3aa: ASNQRQAIF
j_gene: TRBJ2-1
v_gene: TRBV2

CDR3aa: ASRGLTGGAKNIQY
j_gene: TRBJ2-4
v_gene: TRBV7-2

CDR3aa: ASSSQGAVDDTQY
j_gene: TRBJ2-3
v_gene: TRBV11-2

CDR3aa: ASGTGPHGMAF
j_gene: TRBJ1-1
v_gene: TRBV6-2/TRBV6-3

CDR3aa: ASSGQRTTNEQF
j_gene: TRBJ2-1
v_gene: TRBV2

CDR3aa: ASRGSGRGTEAF
j_gene: TRBJ1-1
v_gene: TRBV6-2/TRBV6-3

CDR3aa: SASSEQELSEEQY
j_gene: TRBJ2-7
v_gene: TRBV20-1

CDR3aa: ASTQGSPRNTIY
j_gene: TRBJ1-3
v_gene: TRBV6-2/TRBV6-3